This T cell receptor (beta chain) was retrieved from a study of cytomegalovirus exposure and HLA in healthy donors. On the study more broadly: Among the 300 to 500 genotyped donors, 65% to 90% were placed in the Caucasian-associated ancestry cluster.

Points from the study as a whole: Researchers had no immune exposure information except CMV serostatus available. Reports state that TCR beta sequences accurately predicted most subjects' HLA-A and HLA-B alleles. In an earlier analysis, about 87% or about 30%: the productive usage of most TCR beta V segments.

A remark on this clone: Its cognate antigen is unknown.

PCR was performed using 60 Vbeta and 13 Jbeta primers. Here immunoSEQ multiplex PCR was the method, and the copy in TCRdb shows in-frame clones only, minus some. The table includes more than 95,000 clones, 60% to 85% detected once. Germline V gives CDR1 SGHNT, CDR2 YYREEE (reference sequence). The V and J ends lost 0 bases and 2 bases respectively, with 16 bases between them. This CDR3 region has 17 residues. J is TRBJ2-3 and V is TRBV5-4; possible D gene TRBD2, 5 bases. The sequence was collected from a male donor in good health and CMV-seronegative. The sequenced sample consisted of PBMCs. The CDR3: CASSLGTRPPVTDTQYF. The CDR3, as DNA: TGTGCCAGCAGCTTGGGGACTCGCCCACCGGTCACAGATACGCAGTATTTT.